Listed here are 4 T cell receptor beta chains from one sample, sequenced in a study of tissue T cells after allogeneic stem cell transplantation. Described time point: mouse harvest day 7 after allogeneic transplant. Mouse grafts combined 10^7 T-cell-depleted bone marrow cells with 10^6 splenic CD5+ T cells. The protocol was immunoSEQ multiplex PCR, while the TCRdb copy is restricted to in-frame clones and leaves out a portion. The sample yields almost 9,500 clones, about 50% seen once. The sample was gut tissue. Receptors originate from a female BALB/c mouse given C57BL/6 T cells with graft-versus-host disease after an allogeneic hematopoietic cell transplant.

A few counts support this clone. Genes and germline are mouse. The read terminates 1 residue ahead of where the CDR3 ends, so the germline J gene completes it. The chain links TRBV26 to TRBJ2-3, with D unclear. The CDR3 loop spans 14 amino acids. Trimming pared 5 bases from V and 0 bases from J, leaving 9 bases between. Germline CDR1 is KGHPV and CDR2 is FQNQEV (reference sequence). The DNA read from the CDR3 is TGTGCCAGCAGTTTACTTTTTAGTGCAGAAACGCTGTAT. Its translation is CASSLLFSAETLY. The CDR3 in full is CASSLLFSAETLYF.

With respect to this clone: Gene and germline names: mouse. The read ends 1 residue shy of where the CDR3 ends; the end is completed using the germline J gene. This sequence joins TRBV23 and TRBJ2-2; the table's TRBD1 call for D was not verified on the DNA. Germline V gene lookup returns CDR1 KGHTA and CDR2 FQNQQP. This CDR3 contains 15 residues. The CDR3 DNA, read in part, is TGCTCCAGCAAGGGACAGGGAGCAAACACCGGGCAGCTCTAC. This translates into CSSKGQGANTGQLY. Given in full, the CDR3 is CSSKGQGANTGQLYF.

With regard to this clone: Gene names denote mouse genes. The CDR3 end lies 1 residue beyond the end of the read and is filled in from the germline J gene. The chain recombines TRBV24 with TRBJ2-1, with 10 bases fitting TRBD2. This CDR3 contains 14 residues. Germline V gene data show CDR1 as KGHTA and CDR2 as FRNEEI. J gave up 1 base and V 10 bases, and 4 bases lay outside the gene matches. CDR3 DNA (partial): TGTGCCACAGGACTGGGGGTCAACTATGCTGAGCAGTTC. Translation gives CATGLGVNYAEQF. The full CDR3 protein is CATGLGVNYAEQFF.

This clone is labeled as medium-sized. Gene names follow the mouse nomenclature. The CDR3 is cut off 1 residue early in the read; its end comes from the germline J gene. The rearrangement uses TRBV13-1 and TRBJ2-7, with 9 bases lining up with TRBD1. This CDR3 spans 13 amino acids. Trimming took 3 bases from V and 7 from J; bases not matched to a gene: 5. CDR1 is NSHNY and CDR2 is SYGAGN in the germline V gene. This CDR3 is CASSVQGAGEQYF. CDR3 bases read: TGTGCCAGCAGTGTACAGGGGGCAGGGGAACAGTAC.